The clone carrying this T cell receptor beta chain came up many times. Germline loops: CDR1 MGHDK, CDR2 SYGVNS. V dropped 5 bases and J dropped 0 bases, with 11 bases sitting between them. The CDR3 extends over 16 amino acids. These data are taken from a study of HIV-infected children after antiretroviral therapy interruption. Unique molecular identifiers were included in an RNA-based 3' RACE TCR library. Via MiXCR, TCRdb re-called the 3' RACE reads, giving one row per CDR3 protein. The data hold about 83,000 distinct CDR3 sequences, with approximately 6.9% observed a single time. Treatment given: PENTA 11 planned treatment interruption arm or continuous ART arm.

The sequence was collected from a pool of human donors with HIV. This chain uses TRBV25-1 with TRBJ1-6, with D unresolved. This specimen was CD45RA+ CD4+ T cells from PBMCs, pooled from several time points, taken from a donor given antiretroviral therapy, either interrupted or continuous. Subset denoted: naive CD4+ CD45RA+ CD45RO- T cells. CDR3 region: CASSSDRSSYNSPLHF. The CDR3 coding sequence is TGTGCCAGCAGTTCGGACCGAAGCTCCTATAATTCACCCCTCCACTTT.